The next 17 T cell receptor beta chains were all read from a single sample in a study of beta chain features in type 1 diabetes listed by TCRdb under 2018. Antigen specificity for these receptors is unknown. Receptor amplification or capture employed the immunoSEQ multiplex PCR assay. All of the isolated RNA was reverse transcribed with the High Capacity cDNA Reverse Transcription Kit, so expressed TCRB transcripts were sequenced. TCRdb's version of the immuneACCESS table is confined to in-frame rearrangements and falls short of the full clone set. An unresolved V gene accounts for under half of the shortfall where checked; the remainder is of unknown origin. The sample table shows 250,000 or so clones, and approximately 20% are seen once. The top ten constitute 0.028% of the sample. General conclusions and limits of the study: In all four CD4+ subsets, TCRB CDR3 length was moderately but significantly shorter in type 1 diabetes patients.

Sequenced sample: naive CD4+ T cells from blood. The cell subset or site tag for this specimen amounts to: true naive CD4+ T cells. Receptor source: a woman aged 40 to 50 with type 1 diabetes.

This chain uses TRBV28 with TRBJ1-1; D possibly corresponds to TRBD1 (5 bases). This CDR3 region has 15 residues. Germline CDR1 MDHEN, CDR2 SYDVKM. Trimming stripped 5 bases from V and 0 bases from J, with 13 bases between. CDR3 residues: CASSPPTALNTEAFF. CDR3 in DNA: TGTGCCAGCAGTCCGCCGACAGCTCTGAACACTGAAGCTTTCTTT.

The sample holds a few counts of this clone. The J gene is TRBJ1-1, the V gene TRBV25-1; a possible D gene is TRBD1 (6 bases). The CDR3 is 13 amino acids. Germline V gene lookup returns CDR1 MGHDK and CDR2 SYGVNS. Trimming removed 7 bases at V and 0 bases at J, with 9 bases between. This CDR3 is CASKKGVNTEAFF. CDR3 sequence (DNA): TGTGCCAGCAAAAAGGGGGTGAACACTGAAGCTTTCTTT.

The chain carries TRBV27 and TRBJ2-7; 11 bases fit TRBD1. Germline values: CDR1 MNHEY, CDR2 SMNVEV (reference sequence). The CDR3 consists of 15 residues. Germline trimming cut 2 bases from V and 7 bases from J; bases unmatched to any gene: 7. CDR3 bases: TGTGCCAGCAGTTTACTCGGACAGGGGGCTGGAGAGCAGTACTTC. Translation: CASSLLGQGAGEQYF.

This clone has a handful of counts. Germline is not matched at one junction end, which may reflect a read error. DNA of the CDR3: TGTGCCAGCGGGCCGCTCCAGGTCTTC. Translation gives CASGPLQVF. This chain uses TRBV7-3 with TRBJ2-1, with D uncertain. There are 9 residues in the CDR3. CDR1 SGHTA and CDR2 FQGTGA come from the germline V gene.

This clone was counted between two and nine times. This chain links TRBV13 with TRBJ1-6, with D maybe TRBD1 (5 bases). CDR3 size: 14 residues. Trimming removed 2 bases from V and 10 bases from J, with 12 bases in between. Germline V gives CDR1 PRHDT, CDR2 FYEKMQ (reference sequence). The CDR3: CASSLQGAGSPLHF. CDR3 nucleotides: TGTGCCAGCAGCTTACAAGGGGCCGGCTCACCCCTCCACTTT.

CDR3: CSATGGRSYNEQFF. The CDR3 coding sequence is TGCAGCGCAACAGGGGGAAGGTCCTACAATGAGCAGTTCTTC. The V call is TRBV29-1, the J call TRBJ2-1; 8 bases fit TRBD1. V lost 7 bases and J lost 1; bases outside the gene matches: 6. CDR3 length equals 14 residues. Germline V gene sequence: CDR1 SQVTM, CDR2 ANQGSEA.

This clone has a handful of counts. The rearrangement joins TRBV29-1 to TRBJ1-4; D is unresolved. Germline V gene data show CDR1 as SQVTM and CDR2 as ANQGSEA. Deletions cut 3 bases from V and 5 bases from J, with 7 bases between. The CDR3 is 12 residues long. The CDR3 nucleotides are TGCAGCGTTGATCCCGGGAATGAAAAACTGTTTTTT. Translated, it gives CSVDPGNEKLFF.

The J gene is TRBJ2-7, the V gene TRBV4-1; 9 bases fit TRBD2. This CDR3 comprises 15 residues. The junction had 6 bases not matched to a gene; V was cut back by 1 base and J by 5 bases. The germline CDR1 and CDR2 sequences are MGHRA and YSYEKL. The CDR3 region has the DNA TGCGCCAGCAGCCAAGGGGGACTAGCTCGGGACGAGCAGTACTTC. Translated, it gives CASSQGGLARDEQYF.

For this clone: Other DNA sequences in this specimen translate into the identical CDR3. The gene calls are TRBV5-1 and TRBJ2-7, with D perhaps matching TRBD1 (6 bases). The ends were cut back, 2 bases at V and 0 bases at J, with 6 bases in the middle. Germline-derived CDR1 and CDR2 are SGHRS and YFSETQ. This CDR3 region has 13 residues. The CDR3 loop is CASSLQGSYEQYF. The CDR3, as DNA: TGCGCCAGCAGCTTACAGGGCTCCTACGAGCAGTACTTC. The whole variable domain, remainder taken from reference TRBV5-1 and TRBJ2-7, is KAGVTQTPRYLIKTRGQQVTLSCSPISGHRSVSWYQQTPGQGLQFLFEYFSETQRNKGNFPGRFSGRQFSNSRSEMNVSTLELGDSALYLCASSLQGSYEQYFGPGTRLTVT.

This clone has a handful of counts. This chain uses TRBV28 with TRBJ2-3, with D possibly TRBD2 on 5 matching bases. Between the trimmed V and J ends, which lost 7 bases and 0 bases, there was a span of 8 bases. The CDR3 has 13 residues. Germline CDR1 MDHEN, CDR2 SYDVKM. CDR3 coding DNA: TGTGCCAGCAAGGGCGGGAGCACAGATACGCAGTATTTT. This sequence encodes CASKGGSTDTQYF.

This clone was seen more than once but under ten times. This CDR3 reads CSVHRGRETEAFF. In DNA form, the CDR3 reads TGCAGCGTTCACAGGGGTCGAGAGACTGAAGCTTTCTTT. The chain carries TRBV29-1 and TRBJ1-1, with 7 bases lining up with TRBD1. The germline CDR1 and CDR2 sequences are SQVTM and ANQGSEA. The CDR3 runs 13 residues. With 5 bases clipped from V and 5 bases from J, the junction kept 8 bases outside the gene matches. Full variable domain (outside the CDR3, taken from reference TRBV29-1 and TRBJ1-1): SAVISQKPSRDICQRGTSLTIQCQVDSQVTMMFWYRQQPGQSLTLIATANQGSEATYESGFVIDKFPISRPNLTFSTLTVSNMSPEDSSIYLCSVHRGRETEAFFGQGTRLTVV.

This clone has just a few counts. This chain joins TRBV7-2 and TRBJ2-3, with D tentatively TRBD2 (6 bases). CDR1 and CDR2 (germline): SGHTA, FQGNSA. Between the trimmed V and J ends, which lost 7 bases and 1 base, there was a span of 15 bases. There are 15 residues in the CDR3. CDR3 DNA sequence: TGTGCCAGCACCCAGAGGGCTAGCGGCACAGATACGCAGTATTTT. This codes for CASTQRASGTDTQYF.

The chain couples TRBV2 to TRBJ2-3; 7 bases match TRBD1. The CDR3 spans 14 residues. The germline V gene encodes CDR1 SNHLY and CDR2 FYNNEI. After removal of 4 bases from V and 2 bases from J, the junction contained 3 bases not matched to a gene. The CDR3 DNA sequence: TGTGCCAGCAGTGGTGGGACAGCCACAGATACGCAGTATTTT. Translation: CASSGGTATDTQYF.

This clone appeared a few times. The rearrangement uses TRBV30 and TRBJ2-2, with D possibly being TRBD1 (5 bases). Germline CDR1 reads GTSNPN; CDR2 reads SVGIG (reference sequence). The CDR3 consists of 12 residues. The germline V and J ends were trimmed by 5 bases and 5 bases, with 9 bases remaining between them. CDR3 sequence: CAWAPGTGELFF. DNA for the CDR3: TGTGCCTGGGCCCCAGGGACCGGGGAGCTGTTTTTT.

This clone was observed a handful of times. V usage is TRBV25-1 and J usage is TRBJ2-6; possible D gene TRBD2, 6 bases. The germline V gene encodes CDR1 MGHDK and CDR2 SYGVNS. This CDR3 contains 18 residues. The germline V and J ends were trimmed by 5 bases and 0 bases, with 17 bases remaining between them. In nucleotides, the CDR3 is TGTGCCAGCAGTTCGGGGATGGGCGGGAACTCTGGGGCCAACGTCCTGACTTTC. Translating it yields CASSSGMGGNSGANVLTF. The complete variable domain, with remaining parts taken from reference TRBV25-1 and TRBJ2-6, reads EADIYQTPRYLVIGTGKKITLECSQTMGHDKMYWYQQDPGMELHLIHYSYGVNSTEKGDLSSESTVSRIRTEHFPLTLESARPSHTSQYLCASSSGMGGNSGANVLTFGAGSRLTVL.

This clone was found a few times. The chain recombines TRBV7-8 with TRBJ1-1; tentative D call: TRBD1 (5 bases). The CDR3 length is 14 residues. Germline-derived CDR1 and CDR2 are SGHVS and FQNEAQ. Trimming stripped 4 bases from V and 11 bases from J, with 20 bases between. CDR3 coding DNA: TGTGCCAGCAGCTCCGGACACCGGGGACTGGGGGCTTTCTTT. Translation gives CASSSGHRGLGAFF.

V usage is TRBV5-1 and J usage is TRBJ2-7, with 7 bases lining up with TRBD1. Trimming cost V 4 bases and J 4 bases; bases outside gene matches: 8. This CDR3 has 14 residues. CDR1 and CDR2 from the germline V gene are SGHRS and YFSETQ. In DNA form, the CDR3 reads TGCGCCAGCAGCCCCGGACAGGAAACATACGAGCAGTACTTC. It specifies CASSPGQETYEQYF.